A single count supports the clone carrying this T cell receptor (beta chain). The sample belongs to a study of shared clonotypes between healthy human individuals. TCRdb's copy holds only in-frame clones and misses some; the assay was immunoSEQ multiplex PCR. Of approximately 2.4 million clones detected, roughly 95% appear once; the ten largest clones hold about 0.13%. Germline values: CDR1 SGHRS, CDR2 YFSETQ. Trimming pared 7 bases from V and 1 base from J, leaving 21 bases between. There are 16 residues in the CDR3. The origin of this receptor is a man in his late teens or twenties in good health. The rearrangement joins TRBV5-1 to TRBJ2-7; D may correspond to TRBD1 or TRBD2 (5 bases each). Material: naive CD4+ T cells sorted from blood. The subset denotes: CD45RA+ positively selected. The CDR3 DNA reads as TGCGCCAGCGCACCTCGGGGTGTAGAGGGGTCCTACGAGCAGTACTTC. The encoded protein is CASAPRGVEGSYEQYF.